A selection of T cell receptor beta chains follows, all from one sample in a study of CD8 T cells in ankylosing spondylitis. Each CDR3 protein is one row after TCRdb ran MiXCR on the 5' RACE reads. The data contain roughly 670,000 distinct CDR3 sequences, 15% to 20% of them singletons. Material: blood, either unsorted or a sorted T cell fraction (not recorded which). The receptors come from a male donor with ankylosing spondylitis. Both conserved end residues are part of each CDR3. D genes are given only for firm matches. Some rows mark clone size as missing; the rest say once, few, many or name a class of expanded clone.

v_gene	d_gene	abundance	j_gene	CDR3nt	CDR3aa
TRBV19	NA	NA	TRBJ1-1	TGTGCCAGTAGTCCGATGTCTAACCCAGCTTTCTTT	CASSPMSNPAFF
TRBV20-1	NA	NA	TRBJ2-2	TGCAGTGCTAGATCACCTAGGACAGAATTCACCGGGGAGCTGTTTTTT	CSARSPRTEFTGELFF
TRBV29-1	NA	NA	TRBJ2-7	TGCAGCGTTGGAACGGGGGACCTCTGGGAGCAGTACTTC	CSVGTGDLWEQYF
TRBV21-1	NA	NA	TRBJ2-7	TGTGCCAGCAGCAAAGACACAGGGGCACCCTCCTACGAGCAGTACTTC	CASSKDTGAPSYEQYF
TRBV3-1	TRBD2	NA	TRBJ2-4	TGTGCCAGCAGCCAAGGGTCACTAGCGACCAAAAACATTCAGTACTTC	CASSQGSLATKNIQYF
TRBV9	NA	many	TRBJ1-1	TGTGCCAGCAGCGTAGGTCATCTGAACACTGAAGCTTTCTTT	CASSVGHLNTEAFF
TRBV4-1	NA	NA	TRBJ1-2	TGCGCCAGCAGCCCACCCAATCGGGAACTTTATGGCTACACCTTC	CASSPPNRELYGYTF
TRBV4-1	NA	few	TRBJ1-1	TGCGCCAGCAGCCCCCAGGAAAACACTGAAGCTTTCTTT	CASSPQENTEAFF
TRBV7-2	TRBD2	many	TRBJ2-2	TGTGCCAGCAGCTTGACTAGCGGGACCGGGGAGCTGTTTTTT	CASSLTSGTGELFF
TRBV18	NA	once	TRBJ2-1	TGTGCCAGCTCAACCTTACTAGAAGATGAGCAGTTCTTC	CASSTLLEDEQFF
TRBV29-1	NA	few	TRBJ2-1	TGCAGCGGAAGAGGCGGCACTAGGAATGAGCAGTTCTTC	CSGRGGTRNEQFF
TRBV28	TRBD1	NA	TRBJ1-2	TGTGCCAGCGGCCGACAGGGAGAGTCAGGGGTCCCAGGGTCCTATGGCTACACCTTC	CASGRQGESGVPGSYGYTF
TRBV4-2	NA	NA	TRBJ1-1	TGTGCCAGCAGCCAAGCCCAGGCGACGAACACTGAAGCTTTCTTT	CASSQAQATNTEAFF
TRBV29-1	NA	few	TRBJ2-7	TGCAGCGTTGCGGGGCTAGGCTCCTACGAGCAGTACTTC	CSVAGLGSYEQYF
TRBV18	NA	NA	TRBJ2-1	TGTGCCAGCTCACCATTTTATGGGGAATCCTACAATGAGCAGTTCTTC	CASSPFYGESYNEQFF
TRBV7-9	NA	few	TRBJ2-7	TGTGCCAGCAGCTTTAGCGAACCCAGATACGAGCAGTACTTC	CASSFSEPRYEQYF
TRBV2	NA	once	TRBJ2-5	TGTGCCAGCAGGAGGGGGGCCTACGAAGAGACCCAGTACTTC	CASRRGAYEETQYF
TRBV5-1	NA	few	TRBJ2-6	TGCGCCAGCAGTCCAGGGTATGGGGCCAACGTCCTGACTTTC	CASSPGYGANVLTF
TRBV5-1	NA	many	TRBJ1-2	TGCGCCAGCAGCCCAAACCCCGGGACTTTATATGGCTACACCTTC	CASSPNPGTLYGYTF